This T cell receptor (beta chain) is from a study of post-analysis software for immune sequencing data. About the study: The study covered relapsing-remitting, secondary progressive and progressive-relapsing courses of multiple sclerosis.

This clonotype has only a few counts. The TCR beta cDNA libraries carried unique molecular identifiers. A single record per CDR3 protein comes from TCRdb applying MiXCR to the PCR reads. The sample holds some 160,000 distinct CDR3 sequences, roughly 34% seen once. V lost 6 bases, J lost 4 bases, and 24 bases lay in between. Germline V gene lookup returns CDR1 SQVTM and CDR2 ANQGSEA. CDR3 length: 16 amino acids. Sequencing used blood, obtained after autologous hematopoietic stem cell transplantation. The clonotype was recovered from a girl between 10 and 17 years old with multiple sclerosis. The rearrangement uses TRBV29-1 and TRBJ2-5; D is ambiguous. CDR3 coding DNA: TGCAGCGTGGGCTCAACGGATTTACGCTGGGGAGAGACCCAGTACTTC. Its protein is CSVGSTDLRWGETQYF.